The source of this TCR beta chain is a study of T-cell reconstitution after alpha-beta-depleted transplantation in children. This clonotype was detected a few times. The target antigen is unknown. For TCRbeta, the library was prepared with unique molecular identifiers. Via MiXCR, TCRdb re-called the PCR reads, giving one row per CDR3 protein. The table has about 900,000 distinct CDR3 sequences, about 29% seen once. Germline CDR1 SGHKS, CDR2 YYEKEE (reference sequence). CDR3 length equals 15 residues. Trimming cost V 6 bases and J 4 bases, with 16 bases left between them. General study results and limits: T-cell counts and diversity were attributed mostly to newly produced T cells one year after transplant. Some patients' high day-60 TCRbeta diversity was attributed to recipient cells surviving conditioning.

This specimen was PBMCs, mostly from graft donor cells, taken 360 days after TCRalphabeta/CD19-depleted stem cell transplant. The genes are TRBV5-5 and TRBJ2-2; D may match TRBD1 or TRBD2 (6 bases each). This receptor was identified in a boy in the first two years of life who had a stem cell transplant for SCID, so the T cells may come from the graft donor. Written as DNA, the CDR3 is TGTGCCAGCAACTCCGGGGGCGCGACCACCGGGGAGCTGTTTTTT. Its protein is CASNSGGATTGELFF. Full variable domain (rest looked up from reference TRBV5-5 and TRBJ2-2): DAGVTQSPTHLIKTRGQQVTLRCSPISGHKSVSWYQQVLGQGPQFIFQYYEKEERGRGNFPDRFSARQFPNYSSELNVNALLLGDSALYLCASNSGGATTGELFFGEGSRLTVL.